A single sample gave rise to the 30 T cell receptor beta chains below, sequenced in a study of blood T cells in healthy people across ages. The second PCR ran about 6 to 11 cycles with a sample-barcoded 5' primer and J-beta primers. TCRdb itself ran the 5' RACE reads through MiXCR, one entry per CDR3 protein. The table has more than 750,000 distinct CDR3 sequences, around 29% seen once. The same sample was also used in a study of T cells of mothers and their children.

Sequencing was performed on blood. All receptors derive from a woman aged 40 to 50 in good health.

This clonotype was counted a few times. The chain joins TRBV5-1 to TRBJ2-3; TRBD2 agrees at 11 bases. With 2 bases clipped from V and 3 bases from J, the junction kept 5 bases outside the gene matches. This CDR3 region has 16 residues. Germline CDR1 SGHRS, CDR2 YFSETQ. DNA of the CDR3: TGCGCCAGCAGCTTTGGGGCTAGCGGGGGGACAGATACGCAGTATTTT. This codes for CASSFGASGGTDTQYF. Filled out from reference TRBV5-1 and TRBJ2-3, the complete variable domain reads KAGVTQTPRYLIKTRGQQVTLSCSPISGHRSVSWYQQTPGQGLQFLFEYFSETQRNKGNFPGRFSGRQFSNSRSEMNVSTLELGDSALYLCASSFGASGGTDTQYFGPGTRLTVL.

This clonotype has just a few counts. V is TRBV20-1 and J is TRBJ1-4, with a possible D match to TRBD1 (5 bases). V was cut by 3 bases and J by 13 bases, with 18 bases left in between. This CDR3 region has 13 residues. The germline V gene encodes CDR1 DFQATT and CDR2 SNEGSKA (reference sequence). The CDR3 loop is CSASVQGLSTLFF. CDR3 coding DNA: TGCAGTGCTAGTGTGCAGGGCCTATCCACACTGTTTTTT.

The chain recombines TRBV7-2 with TRBJ2-5, with D tentatively TRBD1 or TRBD2 (5 bases each). This CDR3 contains 13 residues. Looked up from germline, CDR1 is SGHTA and CDR2 is FQGNSA. V lost 6 bases, J lost 4 bases, and 12 bases lay in between. The CDR3 is CASRDGTAETQYF. CDR3 coding DNA: TGTGCCAGCAGGGATGGGACCGCAGAGACCCAGTACTTC. The full variable domain, its missing parts supplied by reference TRBV7-2 and TRBJ2-5, is GAGVSQSPSNKVTEKGKDVELRCDPISGHTALYWYRQSLGQGLEFLIYFQGNSAPDKSGLPSDRFSAERTGGSVSTLTIQRTQQEDSAVYLCASRDGTAETQYFGPGTRLLVL.

This clonotype came up many times. Here the CDR3 reads CASSWDRGREQYF. CDR3 sequence (DNA): TGTGCCAGCAGCTGGGACAGGGGGCGCGAGCAGTACTTC. V gene TRBV7-2 combines with J gene TRBJ2-7, with 12 nucleotides matching TRBD1. This CDR3 has 13 residues. The V segment lost 4 bases and the J segment 6 bases; nucleotides outside the gene matches: 1. Looked up from germline, CDR1 is SGHTA and CDR2 is FQGNSA.

V is TRBV12-3 or TRBV12-4 and J is TRBJ2-7; 12 nucleotides match TRBD2. V dropped 5 bases and J dropped 7; count of bases not matched to a gene: 12. CDR3 size: 16 residues. CDR3 residues: CASSPASGGAYNEQYF. The DNA of the CDR3 is TGTGCCAGCAGTCCGGCTAGCGGGGGGGCGTACAATGAGCAGTACTTC.

This clonotype came up many times. The chain is built from TRBV5-1 and TRBJ2-5; 7 bases fit TRBD1. Unmatched junction bases numbered 10, after V lost 0 bases and J lost 2 bases. Looked up from germline, CDR1 is SGHRS and CDR2 is YFSETQ. The CDR3 spans 17 residues. CDR3 sequence (DNA): TGCGCCAGCAGCTTGGGGTTCGGGACAGCCGCTCAAGAGACCCAGTACTTC. Residues: CASSLGFGTAAQETQYF. The whole variable domain, remainder taken from reference TRBV5-1 and TRBJ2-5, is KAGVTQTPRYLIKTRGQQVTLSCSPISGHRSVSWYQQTPGQGLQFLFEYFSETQRNKGNFPGRFSGRQFSNSRSEMNVSTLELGDSALYLCASSLGFGTAAQETQYFGPGTRLLVL.

This clonotype occurred once. At one end, the junction sequence differs from germline, possibly due to a read error. The chain combines TRBV18 with TRBJ1-2; 7 bases fit TRBD1. The germline V gene encodes CDR1 KGHSH and CDR2 LQKENI. The CDR3 is made up of 15 amino acids. The CDR3 DNA is TGTGCCAGCTCACCAGGGGACAGAACTAACCATGGCTACACCTTC. Translation: CASSPGDRTNHGYTF.

This clonotype was seen a few times. The chain has TRBV12-3 or TRBV12-4 and TRBJ1-1; D remains ambiguous. V shed 3 bases and J shed 4 bases, with 6 bases lying between them. The CDR3 runs 12 residues. This CDR3 reads CASSFLLTEAFF. CDR3 bases: TGTGCCAGCAGTTTTCTCCTCACTGAAGCTTTCTTT.

Here the CDR3 DNA reads TGCAGTGCTATTGACAGGGGGGCTGGAAACACCATATATTTT. As protein: CSAIDRGAGNTIYF. This sequence joins TRBV20-1 and TRBJ1-3; 9 nucleotides line up with TRBD1. This CDR3 comprises 14 residues. Trimming at V came to 4 bases and at J to 2 bases, leaving 3 bases not matched to a gene. Germline V gene lookup returns CDR1 DFQATT and CDR2 SNEGSKA (reference sequence).

The CDR3 DNA follows: TGTGCCAGCAGCCAAGATCGCCTAGCGGGGACCGGGGAGCTGTTTTTT. Protein product: CASSQDRLAGTGELFF. V usage is TRBV3-1 and J usage is TRBJ2-2; TRBD2 matches 9 bases. Germline V gene sequence: CDR1 LGHDT, CDR2 YNNKEL (reference sequence). The junction had 4 bases not matched to a gene; V was cut back by 0 bases and J by 5 bases. This CDR3 is built from 16 residues.

This clonotype was observed a few times. The chain links TRBV7-2 to TRBJ2-7, with 11 positions matching TRBD2. CDR3 length: 14 residues. Germline CDR1 reads SGHTA; CDR2 reads FQGNSA. J was trimmed by 6 bases and V by 5 bases; bases with no gene match: 6. The CDR3 loop reads CTSSQLAGVTEQYF. The CDR3, as DNA: TGTACCAGCAGCCAACTAGCGGGGGTAACCGAGCAGTACTTC.

There are a few counts of this clonotype. The V and J genes are TRBV6-5 and TRBJ2-1; tentative D call: TRBD1 (6 bases). The CDR3 is 19 residues long. Germline V CDR1 and CDR2: MNHEY, SVGAGI. Trimming shortened V by 3 bases and J by 6 bases, and 27 bases separated the two germline ends. This chain's CDR3 is CASSYIIGEGGPLVNEQFF. In DNA form, the CDR3 reads TGTGCCAGCAGTTATATCATTGGGGAAGGGGGTCCTCTCGTCAATGAGCAGTTCTTC.

Regarding this clonotype: A single base separates this from a much larger clone, so it may be a read error. The chain has TRBV10-3 and TRBJ1-2; the D gene is possibly TRBD1 (5 bases). This CDR3 is 14 amino acids long. Germline V gene data show CDR1 as ENHRY and CDR2 as SYGVKD. V was cut by 4 bases and J by 3 bases, with 12 bases left in between. The chain's CDR3 is CAISGRRVDYGYTF. In DNA form, the CDR3 reads TGTGCCATCAGTGGGCGCAGGGTGGACTATGGCTACACCTTC.

Comments on this clonotype: A much larger clonotype is one base distant, so this may be a read error. The V gene is TRBV28, the J gene TRBJ1-2; unclear D gene. This CDR3 comprises 13 residues. V was shortened by 9 bases and J by 3 bases, with 14 bases between the two germline ends. Germline V gene data show CDR1 as MDHEN and CDR2 as SYDVKM. The chain's CDR3 is CASCTGPHYGYTF. CDR3 DNA: TGTGCCAGTTGTACCGGTCCCCACTATGGCTACACCTTC.

This sequence joins TRBV3-1 and TRBJ2-5; no clear D gene. The CDR3 is 13 residues long. V lost 3 bases and J lost 2, with 7 bases in between. Per germline, CDR1 LGHDT and CDR2 YNNKEL (reference sequence). CDR3 sequence: CASSHTQQETQYF. As DNA, the CDR3 is TGTGCCAGCAGCCACACACAACAAGAGACCCAGTACTTC.

This clonotype was detected only a few times. This sequence joins TRBV7-3 and TRBJ2-5; TRBD2 aligns across 11 bases. V trimming: 1 base; J trimming: 1 base; junction bases outside the gene matches: 2. Germline V gene data show CDR1 as SGHTA and CDR2 as FQGTGA. The CDR3 has 16 amino acids. CDR3 protein: CASSLNSGGAQETQYF. The CDR3 DNA reads as TGTGCCAGCAGCTTAAATAGCGGGGGGGCCCAAGAGACCCAGTACTTC.

This clonotype was seen repeatedly, ten times or more. The rearrangement joins TRBV7-2 to TRBJ2-5; TRBD2 agrees at 10 bases. The CDR3 is 14 residues long. The germline CDR1 and CDR2 sequences are SGHTA and FQGNSA. The V gene end was trimmed by 6 bases and the J gene end by 1 base; junction bases not matched to a gene: 2. The chain's CDR3 is CASRTSGVQETQYF. CDR3 DNA: TGTGCCAGCAGAACTAGCGGGGTCCAAGAGACCCAGTACTTC.

This clonotype was seen more than once but under ten times. The chain links TRBV20-1 to TRBJ1-5; D may be TRBD1 (6 bases). Trimming stripped 0 bases from V and 1 base from J, with 13 bases between. The CDR3 has 16 amino acids. The germline V gene has CDR1 DFQATT and CDR2 SNEGSKA (reference sequence). In DNA form, the CDR3 reads TGCAGTGCTAGAGAACAGGGACGGACGAGCAATCAGCCCCAGCATTTT. Encoded protein: CSAREQGRTSNQPQHF.

This clonotype was seen only a few times. A much larger clone is a single base away; this may be a read error. The J gene is TRBJ1-2, the V gene TRBV28; D is unresolved. The germline CDR1 and CDR2 sequences are MDHEN and SYDVKM. This CDR3 spans 14 amino acids. Trimming removed 7 bases at V and 8 bases at J, with 20 bases between. The CDR3 spells CASNSMTPPGGYTF. The DNA for the CDR3 is TGTGCCAGCAATTCAATGACACCTCCTGGGGGCTACACCTTC.

In its sample, this clonotype was seen many times. The rearrangement joins TRBV27 to TRBJ2-1; 7 nucleotides line up with TRBD1. Unmatched junction bases numbered 10, after V lost 8 bases and J lost 6 bases. CDR1 is MNHEY, CDR2 SMNVEV, per germline (reference sequence). This CDR3 region has 14 residues. The CDR3: CASERQGSSNEQFF. Here the CDR3 DNA reads TGTGCCAGCGAACGACAGGGAAGTAGCAATGAGCAGTTCTTC.

The rearrangement joins TRBV28 to TRBJ2-7; 7 nucleotides line up with TRBD1. V gave up 11 bases and J gave up 3 bases; unmatched junction bases: 10. Germline V gives CDR1 MDHEN, CDR2 SYDVKM. This CDR3 comprises 13 residues. The CDR3 spells CAGSDRDIYEQYF. CDR3 DNA sequence: TGTGCCGGATCCGACAGGGATATCTACGAGCAGTACTTC.

Of note for this clonotype: This may arise from a read error, as a much more abundant clone is one base away. This chain uses TRBV24-1 with TRBJ1-2; weak D call: TRBD1 (6 bases). The CDR3 is made up of 14 amino acids. CDR1 and CDR2 (germline): KGHDR, SFDVKD. The CDR3 DNA follows: TGTGTCACCAGTGATTCCAGGGGTAACTATGGCTACACCTTC. It specifies CVTSDSRGNYGYTF.

This clonotype was found a few times. The CDR3 is CASSPGLGDSGYTF. The CDR3 nucleotides are TGTGCCAGCTCACCCGGCCTAGGGGACTCTGGCTACACCTTC. J is TRBJ1-2 and V is TRBV18, with D possibly TRBD1 on 5 matching bases. The germline V and J ends were trimmed by 3 bases and 7 bases, with 15 bases remaining between them. The CDR3 totals 14 residues. CDR1 is KGHSH, CDR2 LQKENI, per germline. The full variable domain, rest sourced from reference TRBV18 and TRBJ1-2, is NAGVMQNPRHLVRRRGQEARLRCSPMKGHSHVYWYRQLPEEGLKFMVYLQKENIIDESGMPKERFSAEFPKEGPSILRIQQVVRGDSAAYFCASSPGLGDSGYTFGSGTRLTVV.

A note on this clonotype: A much larger clone differs from this one at a single base, so this may be a read error. The chain employs TRBV29-1 and TRBJ2-1; no definite D call. Trimming stripped 6 bases from V and 7 bases from J, with 7 bases between. The CDR3 contains 10 residues. Looked up from germline, CDR1 is SQVTM and CDR2 is ANQGSEA. CDR3 nucleotide sequence: TGCAGCGTCAGAACGAATGAGCAGTTCTTC. Translation gives CSVRTNEQFF.

This clonotype was detected a few times. The chain is built from TRBV14 and TRBJ2-3; D may correspond to TRBD1 or TRBD2 (5 bases each). CDR1 is SGHDN and CDR2 is FVKESK in the germline V gene. This CDR3 has 17 amino acids. The germline V and J ends were trimmed by 1 base and 6 bases, with 20 bases remaining between them. In DNA, the CDR3 is TGTGCCAGCAGCCAAGTAGAGGGGTCCAGTTTTGTGGATACGCAGTATTTT. Protein sequence: CASSQVEGSSFVDTQYF.

The V and J genes are TRBV29-1 and TRBJ2-5; TRBD1 agrees at 7 bases. CDR1 is SQVTM, CDR2 ANQGSEA, per germline. The CDR3 spans 15 residues. Losses at the gene ends were 1 base for V and 2 bases for J; bases not matched to a gene: 7. The CDR3 DNA follows: TGCAGCGTTGAAGTTCCTGGACAGGAGCAAGAGACCCAGTACTTC. Translation gives CSVEVPGQEQETQYF.

The table lists this clonotype with many counts. V is TRBV29-1 and J is TRBJ2-3; tentatively, D is TRBD1 or TRBD2 (5 bases each). Per germline, CDR1 SQVTM and CDR2 ANQGSEA. Trimming took 2 bases from V and 5 from J, leaving 17 bases between them. This CDR3 is 15 amino acids long. This CDR3 reads CSVETRRARGDTQYF. The CDR3, as DNA: TGCAGCGTTGAAACACGCAGGGCGAGGGGAGATACGCAGTATTTT.

This clonotype has at least ten counts. The chain carries TRBV12-3 or TRBV12-4 and TRBJ2-7, with 12 positions matching TRBD1. The junction had 6 bases not matched to a gene; V was cut back by 6 bases and J by 3 bases. The CDR3 covers 15 residues. Written as DNA, the CDR3 is TGTGCCAGCAGAACCGGGACAGGGGGCTTCTACGAGCAGTACTTC. Encoded protein: CASRTGTGGFYEQYF.

There are a few counts of this clonotype. This chain joins TRBV4-3 and TRBJ2-7; D remains unclear. V lost 0 bases to trimming and J lost 0 bases, with 9 bases between them. This CDR3 has 15 amino acids. Looked up from germline, CDR1 is LGHNA and CDR2 is YSLEER. The CDR3 DNA follows: TGCGCCAGCAGCCAAGATTCGGCTGCCTCCTACGAGCAGTACTTC. Its translation: CASSQDSAASYEQYF.

This clonotype was seen repeatedly, ten times or more. A single base separates this from a much larger clone, so it may be a read error. This chain connects TRBV29-1 to TRBJ2-1; either TRBD1 or TRBD2 may supply D (6 bases each). Germline values: CDR1 SQVTM, CDR2 ANQGSEA. This CDR3 region has 14 residues. The CDR3 DNA is TGCGGCGTAGCGCGCGGAGGGGGGAGGAATGAGCAGTTCTTC. Translation: CGVARGGGRNEQFF.